This T cell receptor beta chain was identified during a study of blood T cell repertoires in COVID-19. Across the study: Italy, Spain and the United States were the sources of the convalescent and acute COVID-19 samples. PBMCs, B-cell-depleted T cells, or T cells were the source of the cDNA or gDNA that made up the material.

From germline, CDR1 is LGHNA and CDR2 YSLEER. The CDR3 has 16 residues. Trimming pared 3 bases from V and 4 bases from J, leaving 18 bases between. Original processing methods: Amplification from reference gene primers served as the basis for estimated nucleated cell counts. Sequencing used immunoSEQ multiplex PCR; TCRdb keeps in-frame clones, though not all of them. V and J calls and clone size come straight from that table; D and trimming were deduced from the DNA. The sample consists of approximately 150,000 clones, 87% of them appearing once. This rearrangement joins TRBV4-3 to TRBJ2-5, with a tentative D call TRBD1 (5 bases). This TCR was recovered from a human donor in a cohort sampled during active COVID-19. The sample taken for sequencing was peripheral blood. In DNA form, the CDR3 reads TGCGCCAGCAGCCACCTGCTCCAGGGTGAACGAGAGACCCAGTACTTC. It translates to CASSHLLQGERETQYF.